A single sample gave rise to the 5 T cell receptor beta chains below, sequenced in a study of T cells in tuberculosis. Clones were sequenced by immunoSEQ multiplex PCR, and TCRdb holds only the in-frame ones, with some missing. The table shows tens of thousands of clones, with approximately 94% occurring only once. The sample comprised PBMCs. These receptors were taken from a donor aged 10-30 years with latent tuberculosis or without tuberculosis infection.

This clone was detected once. As DNA, the CDR3 is TGTGCCAGCAGCCCTTATAGCTTGAGGAGCACAGATACGCAGTATTTT. This encodes CASSPYSLRSTDTQYF. The chain is built from TRBV7-9 and TRBJ2-3, with D hard to call. V was clipped by 5 bases and J by 0 bases, with 15 bases between them. CDR1 SEHNR and CDR2 FQNEAQ come from the germline V gene (reference sequence). This CDR3 region has 16 residues.

The gene calls are TRBV27 and TRBJ2-3, with 11 bases identical to TRBD2. V lost 7 bases and J lost 1; bases outside the gene matches: 4. The CDR3 is made up of 15 amino acids. Germline V gives CDR1 MNHEY, CDR2 SMNVEV (reference sequence). The CDR3 DNA is TGTGCCAGCACCCTAGCGGGAGGAGGCACAGATACGCAGTATTTT. This encodes CASTLAGGGTDTQYF.

This chain joins TRBV28 and TRBJ1-1, with TRBD1 matching over 8 bases. J lost 5 bases, V lost 10 bases, and 9 bases had no gene match. The CDR3 sequence is 13 residues long. Per the germline V gene, CDR1 is MDHEN and CDR2 is SYDVKM. The CDR3 bases are TGTGCCATTACAGGGGGGGCGTATACTGAAGCTTTCTTT. This codes for CAITGGAYTEAFF.

The gene calls are TRBV2 and TRBJ1-1, with a tentative D call TRBD1 (5 bases). Trimming pared 4 bases from V and 3 bases from J, leaving 15 bases between. This CDR3 region has 15 residues. The germline CDR1 and CDR2 sequences are SNHLY and FYNNEI. The DNA for the CDR3 is TGTGCCAGCAGTGCCCCGCGGGGGAAGGACACTGAAGCTTTCTTT. Translated: CASSAPRGKDTEAFF.

The chain combines TRBV5-4 with TRBJ2-2, with D possibly TRBD2 on 6 matching bases. The CDR3 has 16 residues. CDR1 is SGHNT, CDR2 YYREEE, per germline (reference sequence). Trimming removed 2 bases from V and 7 bases from J, with 18 bases in between. The CDR3 nucleotides read TGTGCCAGCAGCTTTGGTAGGAGGGCCTCTTACGGGGAGCTGTTTTTT. Protein sequence: CASSFGRRASYGELFF.